The 9 T cell receptor beta chains reported below all come from one sample, sequenced in a study of blood T cell repertoires in COVID-19. The assay was immunoSEQ multiplex PCR, and TCRdb's table has in-frame clones only and misses some. The repertoire holds about 440,000 clones, with less than 95% as singletons. Sequencing was performed on PBMCs or T cells enriched from blood (not recorded which). These receptors were taken from a man in his late teens or twenties who had recovered from COVID-19.

The chain is built from TRBV18 and TRBJ2-7; D gene ambiguous. The CDR3 is made up of 14 amino acids. Trimming shortened V by 2 bases and J by 1 base, and 9 bases separated the two germline ends. The germline V gene has CDR1 KGHSH and CDR2 LQKENI. CDR3 region: CASSPMSTSYEQYF. The CDR3, as DNA: TGTGCCAGCTCACCAATGTCAACTTCCTACGAGCAGTACTTC.

V and J are TRBV6-2 or TRBV6-3 and TRBJ1-2; D gene ambiguous. The V gene's germline CDR1 is MNHEY and CDR2 SVGEGT. The V gene lost 1 base and the J gene lost 6 bases, with 6 bases spanning the gap. The CDR3 covers 12 residues. The CDR3 sequence: CASSYWADGYTF. The DNA of the CDR3 is TGTGCCAGCAGTTACTGGGCAGATGGCTACACCTTC.

This chain connects TRBV19 to TRBJ2-5, with 7 bases matching TRBD2. The CDR3 runs to 14 residues. The ends lost 5 bases at V and 2 bases at J; junction bases unmatched: 5. The germline V gene has CDR1 LNHDA and CDR2 SQIVND (reference sequence). CDR3 nucleotide sequence: TGTGCCAGTAGTCCACCCGGGGGGCAAGAGACCCAGTACTTC. It translates to CASSPPGGQETQYF.

This clone was seen more than once but under ten times. V gene TRBV4-1 combines with J gene TRBJ1-3, with D possibly being TRBD1 (6 bases). CDR3 length equals 12 residues. Trimming cost V 1 base and J 10 bases, with 8 bases left between them. From germline, CDR1 is MGHRA and CDR2 YSYEKL. The CDR3 DNA reads as TGCGCCAGCAGCCAAGGAGGACAGACCATATATTTT. Translated, it gives CASSQGGQTIYF.

The chain employs TRBV19 and TRBJ1-2, with 8 bases that match TRBD1. The junction had 5 bases not matched to a gene; V was cut back by 4 bases and J by 4 bases. Germline CDR1 is LNHDA and CDR2 is SQIVND (reference sequence). The CDR3 is 14 residues long. The CDR3: CASSTDRGFYGYTF. The DNA of the CDR3 is TGTGCCAGTAGTACAGACAGGGGATTCTATGGCTACACCTTC.

The rearrangement joins TRBV27 to TRBJ1-1; 9 nucleotides match TRBD1. This CDR3 contains 16 residues. Germline CDR1 MNHEY, CDR2 SMNVEV (reference sequence). With V trimmed by 3 bases and J by 10 bases, 15 bases remained unmatched. CDR3 loop: CASSFQAALNRGRAFF. Here the CDR3 DNA reads TGTGCCAGCAGTTTTCAGGCCGCCCTTAACAGGGGGCGAGCTTTCTTT.

This chain joins TRBV3-1 (or the pseudogene TRBV3-2) and TRBJ1-1; 7 bases align to TRBD1. V was pared by 1 base and J by 0 bases, with 5 bases of the junction left unmatched. The CDR3 has 16 residues. Germline CDR1 LGHDT, CDR2 YNNKEL (reference sequence). CDR3 DNA sequence: TGTGCCAGCAGCCAAGGAGGGACAGTACTGAACACTGAAGCTTTCTTT. Translation: CASSQGGTVLNTEAFF.

This clone appeared a few times. V is TRBV7-6 and J is TRBJ1-5; D gene unclear. Trimming stripped 1 base from V and 7 bases from J, with 20 bases between. From germline, CDR1 is SGHVS and CDR2 FNYEAQ. The CDR3 length is 17 residues. The CDR3 coding sequence is TGTGCCAGCAGCTTAGGGAGATGGGAGTTCCCCTCGCAGCCCCAGCATTTT. Encoded protein: CASSLGRWEFPSQPQHF.

The chain uses TRBV7-2 and TRBJ2-1, with 7 bases aligning to TRBD2. Germline values: CDR1 SGHTA, CDR2 FQGNSA. CDR3 length: 14 residues. J was trimmed by 12 bases and V by 1 base; bases with no gene match: 9. The CDR3 sequence: CASSLEARRGTQFF. CDR3 DNA sequence: TGTGCCAGCAGCTTAGAGGCGCGGCGGGGGACGCAGTTCTTC.